A single sample is the source of the 26 T cell receptor beta chains below, sequenced in a study of blood T cell repertoires in COVID-19 (dated by TCRdb to 2020 to 2022). The library came from the immunoSEQ multiplex PCR assay. In TCRdb, the immuneACCESS table is reduced to in-frame sequences with V and J assigned. These tables do not hold every clone; where another copy was compared, an unresolved V gene accounts for under half, and the others remain unexplained. The sample table holds about 51,000 clones, of which about 86% were seen once. Clones ranked in the top ten supply 4% to 5% of the sample. The specimen sequenced was peripheral blood. These receptor sequences come from a man aged 80 or over with active COVID-19.

V and J are TRBV7-2 and TRBJ2-3, with 8 bases lining up with TRBD1. The CDR3 totals 15 residues. V was pared by 2 bases and J by 1 base, with 2 bases of the junction left unmatched. From germline, CDR1 is SGHTA and CDR2 FQGNSA. CDR3 DNA sequence: TGTGCCAGCAGCTTAACAGGGGGTGGCACAGATACGCAGTATTTT. Translated: CASSLTGGGTDTQYF.

This clone was seen only a few times. The J gene is TRBJ1-2, the V gene TRBV30; D call uncertain. From germline, CDR1 is GTSNPN and CDR2 SVGIG (reference sequence). V lost 0 bases and J 7 bases, leaving 6 bases between the germline ends. The CDR3 length is 11 residues. CDR3 residues: CAWSVQAGYTF. DNA of the CDR3: TGTGCCTGGAGTGTCCAAGCTGGCTACACCTTC.

This chain joins TRBV27 and TRBJ1-5; D possibly corresponds to TRBD1 (5 bases). Deletions cut 5 bases from V and 5 bases from J, with 10 bases between. Germline V gene lookup returns CDR1 MNHEY and CDR2 SMNVEV (reference sequence). The CDR3 contains 13 residues. CDR3 loop: CASSTPGDQPQHF. CDR3 DNA: TGTGCCAGCAGTACTCCGGGGGATCAGCCCCAGCATTTT.

This sequence joins TRBV9 and TRBJ1-3; the D gene is possibly TRBD1 (5 bases). Germline values: CDR1 SGDLS, CDR2 YYNGEE. Trimming took 5 bases from V and 4 from J, leaving 13 bases between them. This CDR3 is 14 amino acids long. In DNA form, the CDR3 reads TGTGCCAGCAGAGGGGCGGGAATGGGAAACACCATATATTTT. This translates into CASRGAGMGNTIYF.

The chain links TRBV5-4 to TRBJ2-7; possible D gene TRBD1, 6 bases. This CDR3 spans 14 amino acids. Germline lookup yields CDR1 SGHNT and CDR2 YYREEE (reference sequence). Trimming took 2 bases from V and 0 from J, leaving 9 bases between them. This CDR3 is CASSFRGNSYEQYF. DNA of the CDR3: TGTGCCAGCAGCTTCAGGGGCAACTCCTACGAGCAGTACTTC.

The V gene is TRBV7-8, the J gene TRBJ1-4; TRBD1 is a possible D gene (6 bases). V lost 7 bases, J lost 4 bases, and 7 bases lay in between. Germline lookup yields CDR1 SGHVS and CDR2 FQNEAQ. This CDR3 has 12 amino acids. This CDR3 is CASKQGNEKLFF. CDR3 bases: TGTGCCAGCAAACAGGGTAATGAAAAACTGTTTTTT.

The CDR3 spells CAISQTSGRANVEQYF. The CDR3 region has the DNA TGTGCCATCAGCCAGACTAGCGGGAGAGCGAATGTCGAGCAGTACTTC. The rearrangement uses TRBV10-3 and TRBJ2-7, with 12 nucleotides matching TRBD2. CDR3 length: 16 residues. Per germline, CDR1 ENHRY and CDR2 SYGVKD. V dropped 6 bases and J dropped 6; count of bases not matched to a gene: 12.

The V gene is TRBV11-3, the J gene TRBJ2-7; 7 nucleotides match TRBD2. V lost 6 bases, J lost 3 bases, and 5 bases stayed unmatched. The CDR3 has 13 amino acids. The germline CDR1 and CDR2 sequences are SGHNT and YENEEA. In DNA, the CDR3 is TGTGCCAGCAGTTCCGGGACTAACTACGAGCAGTACTTC. Amino acid sequence: CASSSGTNYEQYF.

V gene TRBV6-5 combines with J gene TRBJ1-5; possibly TRBD1 for D (5 bases). The V end was cut by 0 bases, the J end by 4 bases, with 13 bases between. Germline CDR1 and CDR2: MNHEY and SVGAGI. This CDR3 has 16 residues. CDR3 in DNA: TGTGCCAGCAGTTACTCGCGACAGCACGCGAATCAGCCCCAGCATTTT. Amino acid sequence: CASSYSRQHANQPQHF.

This clone was found once. This rearrangement joins TRBV27 to TRBJ2-7, with D possibly TRBD2 on 5 matching bases. The CDR3 loop spans 16 amino acids. The germline gives CDR1 MNHEY, CDR2 SMNVEV (reference sequence). V was pared by 2 bases and J by 2 bases, with 16 bases between. CDR3 DNA sequence: TGTGCCAGCAGTTTAGGGCGGCCCGGAGGCCCCTACGAGCAGTACTTC. Encoded protein: CASSLGRPGGPYEQYF.

This rearrangement joins TRBV9 to TRBJ2-3; 7 nucleotides line up with TRBD2. The CDR3 has 14 residues. Germline values: CDR1 SGDLS, CDR2 YYNGEE. Trimming cost V 0 bases and J 6 bases; bases outside gene matches: 4. CDR3 in amino acids: CASSVDNGRDTQYF. CDR3 bases: TGTGCCAGCAGCGTAGATAACGGGAGGGATACGCAGTATTTT.

The gene calls are TRBV5-4 and TRBJ1-2, with 8 bases that match TRBD1. The germline gives CDR1 SGHNT, CDR2 YYREEE (reference sequence). The J segment lost 6 bases and the V segment lost 4 bases, leaving 8 bases of the junction unmatched. The CDR3 runs 14 residues. For the CDR3, the DNA is TGTGCCAGCAGCGCAGGACAGGGCTATGATGGCTACACCTTC. It encodes CASSAGQGYDGYTF.

In this sample, this clone turned up a few times. This chain links TRBV5-8 with TRBJ2-7, with D perhaps TRBD1 (8 bases). Germline CDR1 is SGHTS and CDR2 is YDEGEE. The CDR3 has 16 residues. Trimming took off 4 bases at V and 1 base at J, with 18 bases between the two ends. The CDR3: CASSTYTGGASYEQYF. As DNA, the CDR3 is TGTGCCAGCAGCACCTATACAGGGGGGGCGTCCTACGAGCAGTACTTC.

Points on this clone: Being one base from a much bigger clone, this may be a read error. The chain employs TRBV5-6 and TRBJ2-2; 10 positions match TRBD2. CDR1 is SGHDT and CDR2 is YYEEEE in the germline V gene. There are 16 residues in the CDR3. The V gene end was trimmed by 1 base and the J gene end by 6 bases; junction bases not matched to a gene: 6. CDR3 sequence reads: CASSLIGTSAAGELFF. In DNA, the CDR3 is TGTGCCAGCAGCTTGATCGGGACTAGCGCCGCCGGGGAGCTGTTTTTT.

This chain joins TRBV14 and TRBJ2-5, with TRBD1 matching 7 bases. The junction had 6 bases not matched to a gene; V was cut back by 4 bases and J by 1 base. CDR1 and CDR2 from the germline V gene are SGHDN and FVKESK. The CDR3 consists of 15 residues. The CDR3 region is CASSRKAGGQETQYF. The DNA of the CDR3 is TGTGCCAGCAGCCGGAAGGCAGGGGGCCAAGAGACCCAGTACTTC.

The chain couples TRBV19 to TRBJ2-7, with 7 bases lining up with TRBD2. V shed 3 bases, J shed 0 bases, and the junction held 5 bases outside the gene matches. CDR1 LNHDA and CDR2 SQIVND come from the germline V gene (reference sequence). The CDR3 runs 15 residues. In nucleotides, the CDR3 is TGTGCCAGTAGTATCCCGGGACTACCCTCCTACGAGCAGTACTTC. Translation gives CASSIPGLPSYEQYF.

The V call is TRBV5-1, the J call TRBJ2-1, with 11 bases fitting TRBD2. The CDR3 totals 16 residues. V lost 3 bases and J lost 13; bases outside the gene matches: 15. Germline CDR1 SGHRS, CDR2 YFSETQ. CDR3 sequence: CASSSPSATSGMVQFF. CDR3 bases: TGCGCCAGCAGCTCTCCGTCAGCGACTAGCGGGATGGTACAGTTCTTC.

The rearrangement links TRBV14 to TRBJ2-7, with 7 nucleotides matching TRBD2. The V and J ends lost 2 bases and 7 bases, in that order; junction bases with no gene match: 14. Germline V gene data show CDR1 as SGHDN and CDR2 as FVKESK. CDR3 length equals 16 residues. CDR3 sequence: CASSQYGAGRAGEQYF. The DNA for the CDR3 is TGTGCCAGCAGCCAATACGGGGCAGGGAGGGCGGGGGAGCAGTACTTC.

The chain carries TRBV7-2 and TRBJ1-2; D is perhaps TRBD1 (5 bases). Trimming pared 1 base from V and 7 bases from J, leaving 10 bases between. CDR1 is SGHTA, CDR2 FQGNSA, per germline. The CDR3 consists of 13 residues. The CDR3 protein is CASSLEGRAGYTF. The CDR3 coding sequence is TGTGCCAGCAGCTTAGAGGGCAGGGCTGGCTACACCTTC.

This clone was seen just once. V usage is TRBV6-2 or TRBV6-3 and J usage is TRBJ2-6, with D unclear. This CDR3 is 14 amino acids long. V gave up 6 bases and J gave up 1 base, with 7 bases separating them. The germline V gene has CDR1 MNHEY and CDR2 SVGEGT. The CDR3 loop is CASSLYSGANVLTF. The CDR3 bases are TGTGCCAGCAGCCTATATTCTGGGGCCAACGTCCTGACTTTC.

This CDR3 reads CASSLGQGVGANVLTF. Here the CDR3 DNA reads TGCGCCAGCAGCTTAGGACAGGGGGTCGGGGCCAACGTCCTGACTTTC. The V gene is TRBV5-1, the J gene TRBJ2-6; 10 bases map to TRBD1. The junction had 3 bases not matched to a gene; V was cut back by 2 bases and J by 4 bases. CDR1 is SGHRS, CDR2 YFSETQ, per germline. The CDR3 contains 16 residues.

This clone was detected once. The V call is TRBV5-4, the J call TRBJ2-1; TRBD1 aligns across 9 bases. After removal of 4 bases from V and 6 bases from J, the junction contained 14 bases not matched to a gene. The CDR3 loop spans 17 amino acids. CDR1 is SGHNT and CDR2 is YYREEE in the germline V gene (reference sequence). CDR3 sequence reads: CASSRSAGTGTGNEQFF. CDR3 bases: TGTGCCAGCAGCCGGTCAGCCGGGACAGGGACTGGCAATGAGCAGTTCTTC.

The rearrangement joins TRBV21-1 to TRBJ2-2; TRBD1, the table's D call, lacks a check against the DNA. TRBV21-1 is deemed a pseudogene. The length of the CDR3 is 22 residues. This CDR3 reads CASSKVTPDRDEYTTYTGELFF. DNA of the CDR3: TGTGCCAGCAGCAAAGTAACCCCCGACAGGGATGAGTACACCACCTACACCGGGGAGCTGTTTTTT.

V is TRBV19 and J is TRBJ2-3, with TRBD2 matching over 13 bases. The CDR3 loop spans 18 amino acids. The germline V gene encodes CDR1 LNHDA and CDR2 SQIVND (reference sequence). Losses at the gene ends were 1 base for V and 1 base for J; bases not matched to a gene: 5. DNA for the CDR3: TGTGCCAGTAGTATAGCGGGACTAGCGGGACAGGGCACAGATACGCAGTATTTT. It translates to CASSIAGLAGQGTDTQYF.

CDR3 sequence reads: CASSLRSRGQNIQYF. In DNA form, the CDR3 reads TGTGCCAGCAGCTTGCGTTCAAGGGGCCAAAACATTCAGTACTTC. V and J are TRBV11-2 and TRBJ2-4; TRBD1 might be the D (5 bases). Trimming removed 3 bases at V and 5 bases at J, with 14 bases between. CDR1 SGHAT and CDR2 FQNNGV come from the germline V gene. The length of the CDR3 is 15 residues.

This chain uses TRBV10-3 with TRBJ2-4; 8 bases agree with TRBD2. CDR1 is ENHRY and CDR2 is SYGVKD in the germline V gene. J lost 8 bases, V lost 7 bases, and 10 bases had no gene match. The CDR3 loop spans 14 amino acids. The CDR3 sequence is CAINSGGASDIQYF. The CDR3 bases are TGTGCCATCAACTCGGGGGGGGCGTCTGACATTCAGTACTTC.